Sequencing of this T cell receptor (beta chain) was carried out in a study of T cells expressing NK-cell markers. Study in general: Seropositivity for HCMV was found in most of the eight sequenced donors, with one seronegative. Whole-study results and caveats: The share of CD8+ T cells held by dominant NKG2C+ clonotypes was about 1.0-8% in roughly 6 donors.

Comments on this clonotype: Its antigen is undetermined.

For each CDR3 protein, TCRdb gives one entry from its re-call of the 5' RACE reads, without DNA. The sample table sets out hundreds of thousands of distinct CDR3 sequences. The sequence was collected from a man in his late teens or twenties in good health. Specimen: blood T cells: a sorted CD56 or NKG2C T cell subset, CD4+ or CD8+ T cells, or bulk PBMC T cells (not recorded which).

CDR3: CASSPRGYDTQYF. This chain connects TRBV5-1 to TRBJ2-3; TCRdb outputs TRBD1, but without DNA this stays unchecked. The CDR3 covers 13 residues. CDR1 is SGHRS and CDR2 is YFSETQ in the germline V gene.